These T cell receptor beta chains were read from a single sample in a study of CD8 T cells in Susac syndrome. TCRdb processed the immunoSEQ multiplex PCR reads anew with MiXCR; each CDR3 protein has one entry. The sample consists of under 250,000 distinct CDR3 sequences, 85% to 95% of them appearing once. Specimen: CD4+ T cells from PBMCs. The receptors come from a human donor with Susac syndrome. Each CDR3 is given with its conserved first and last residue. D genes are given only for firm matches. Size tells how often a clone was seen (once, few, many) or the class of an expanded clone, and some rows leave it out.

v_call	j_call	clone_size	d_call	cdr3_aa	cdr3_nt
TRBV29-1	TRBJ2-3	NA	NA	CSIPQGGGYTDTQYF	TGCAGCATTCCCCAGGGGGGGGGTTACACAGATACGCAGTATTTT
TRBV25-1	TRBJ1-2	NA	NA	CASTEPGRDNYGYTF	TGTGCCAGCACTGAGCCGGGACGGGATAACTATGGCTACACCTTC
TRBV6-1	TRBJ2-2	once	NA	CASSTGEDKNTGELFF	TGTGCCAGCAGCACTGGGGAGGACAAGAACACCGGGGAGCTGTTTTTT
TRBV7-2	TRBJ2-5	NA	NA	CASSSTPRETQYF	TGTGCCAGCAGTTCTACCCCTCGGGAGACCCAGTACTTC
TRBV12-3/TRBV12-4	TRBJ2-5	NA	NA	CASSSYMETQYF	TGTGCCAGCAGTTCATACATGGAGACCCAGTACTTC
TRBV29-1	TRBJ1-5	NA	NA	CSVRTDSNQPQHF	TGCAGCGTTAGGACGGATAGCAATCAGCCCCAGCATTTT
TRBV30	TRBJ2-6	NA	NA	CAWSEGTSGANVLTF	TGTGCCTGGAGCGAGGGGACGTCCGGGGCCAACGTCCTGACTTTC
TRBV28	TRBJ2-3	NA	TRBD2	CASRTSGGADTQYF	TGTGCCAGCAGGACTAGCGGGGGGGCAGATACGCAGTATTTT
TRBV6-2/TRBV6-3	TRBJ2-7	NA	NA	CASSSSAGFEQYF	TGTGCCAGCAGTTCCTCTGCAGGGTTCGAGCAGTACTTC
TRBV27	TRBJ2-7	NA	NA	CASSLMADSAEQYF	TGTGCCAGCAGTTTAATGGCTGACAGCGCCGAGCAGTACTTC
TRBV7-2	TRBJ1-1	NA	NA	CASSLAARAEAFF	TGTGCCAGCAGCTTAGCCGCACGGGCTGAAGCTTTCTTT
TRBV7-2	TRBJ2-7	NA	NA	CASSSRGGWGEQYF	TGTGCCAGCAGCTCCAGGGGCGGGTGGGGAGAGCAGTACTTC
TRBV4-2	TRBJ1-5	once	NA	CASSQQVSNQPQHF	TGTGCCAGCAGCCAACAGGTTAGCAATCAGCCCCAGCATTTT
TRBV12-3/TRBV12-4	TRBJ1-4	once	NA	CASGFTEKLFF	TGTGCCAGCGGGTTCACTGAAAAACTGTTTTTT
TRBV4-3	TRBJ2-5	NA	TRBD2	CASSQGWRGGMGEETQYF	TGCGCCAGCAGCCAGGGATGGCGGGGAGGGATGGGAGAAGAGACCCAGTACTTC
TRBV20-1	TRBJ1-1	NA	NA	CSARDGTTTNTEAFF	TGCAGTGCTAGAGATGGGACAACCACTAACACTGAAGCTTTCTTT
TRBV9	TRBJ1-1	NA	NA	CASRPGRLLNTEAFF	TGTGCCAGCAGACCGGGACGGCTATTGAACACTGAAGCTTTCTTT
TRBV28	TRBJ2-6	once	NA	CASSLATPGANVLTF	TGTGCCAGCAGTTTGGCGACCCCCGGGGCCAACGTCCTGACTTTC
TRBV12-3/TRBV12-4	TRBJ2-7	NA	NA	CASKTVSSYEQYF	TGTGCCAGCAAAACGGTTAGCTCCTACGAGCAGTACTTC
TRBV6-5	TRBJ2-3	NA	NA	CASSRATTGDTQYF	TGTGCCAGCAGCAGGGCGACAACGGGGGATACGCAGTATTTT
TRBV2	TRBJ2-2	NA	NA	CASRYTGELFF	TGTGCCAGCAGGTACACCGGGGAGCTGTTTTTT
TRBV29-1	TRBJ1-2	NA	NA	CSVQDSARGYTF	TGCAGCGTTCAGGACAGTGCTAGAGGCTACACCTTC
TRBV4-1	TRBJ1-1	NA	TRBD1	CASSQRSGQVEAFF	TGCGCCAGCAGCCAACGATCGGGACAGGTTGAAGCTTTCTTT
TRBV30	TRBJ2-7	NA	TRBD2	CAWTSGGGRRDEQYF	TGTGCCTGGACCAGCGGGGGGGGTCGACGGGACGAGCAGTACTTC
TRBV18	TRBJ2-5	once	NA	CASSPLSAQETQYF	TGTGCCAGCTCACCCCTCTCCGCTCAAGAGACCCAGTACTTC
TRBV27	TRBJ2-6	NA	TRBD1	CASSLLGQGPSGANVLTF	TGTGCCAGCAGCCTATTGGGACAGGGACCCTCTGGGGCCAACGTCCTGACTTTC
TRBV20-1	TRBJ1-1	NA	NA	CSPNREGGTEAFF	TGCAGTCCAAACCGAGAAGGGGGCACTGAAGCTTTCTTT
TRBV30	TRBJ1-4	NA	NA	CAWSEGSYNEKLFF	TGTGCCTGGAGTGAGGGGTCCTATAATGAAAAACTGTTTTTT
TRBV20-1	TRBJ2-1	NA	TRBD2	CSAPIAGGQGEQFF	TGCAGTGCCCCTATAGCGGGGGGGCAGGGTGAGCAGTTCTTC
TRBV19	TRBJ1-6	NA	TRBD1	CASSRSGTVDSPLHF	TGTGCCAGTAGTAGGTCCGGGACAGTTGATTCACCCCTCCACTTT
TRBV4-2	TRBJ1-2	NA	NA	CASSQGQAGYTF	TGTGCCAGCAGCCAAGGACAGGCTGGCTACACCTTC
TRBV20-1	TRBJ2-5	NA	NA	CSAREPTGRETQYF	TGCAGTGCTAGAGAGCCGACAGGAAGGGAGACCCAGTACTTC
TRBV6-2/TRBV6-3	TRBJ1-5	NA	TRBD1	CASSPTGNLSPRGNQPQHF	TGTGCCAGCAGTCCGACAGGGAATCTTTCTCCGCGAGGCAATCAGCCCCAGCATTTT
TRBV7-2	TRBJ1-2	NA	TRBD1	CASSSTGGVNYGYTF	TGTGCCAGCAGCTCGACAGGGGGGGTGAACTATGGCTACACCTTC
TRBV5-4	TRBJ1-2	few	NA	CASSLDPGDYGYTF	TGTGCCAGCAGCTTGGACCCCGGAGACTATGGCTACACCTTC
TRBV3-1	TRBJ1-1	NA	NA	CASSQDLLSGAEAFF	TGTGCCAGCAGCCAAGATCTGTTGTCAGGGGCTGAAGCTTTCTTT
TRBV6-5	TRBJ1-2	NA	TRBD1	CASSPRTGGSVGYTF	TGTGCCAGCAGTCCTCGGACAGGGGGCTCCGTCGGCTACACCTTC
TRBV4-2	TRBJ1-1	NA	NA	CASSQVRDTTEAFF	TGTGCCAGCAGCCAAGTTCGGGACACCACTGAAGCTTTCTTT
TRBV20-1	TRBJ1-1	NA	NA	CSARRFGADTEAFF	TGCAGTGCTCGACGATTCGGGGCGGACACTGAAGCTTTCTTT
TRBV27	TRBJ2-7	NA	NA	CASSPYEGGRVTYEQYF	TGTGCCAGCAGCCCTTATGAGGGCGGTAGAGTGACCTACGAGCAGTACTTC
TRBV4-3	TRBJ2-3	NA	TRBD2	CASSQDQRGASSDTQYF	TGCGCCAGCAGCCAAGATCAGCGGGGGGCCTCCTCAGATACGCAGTATTTT
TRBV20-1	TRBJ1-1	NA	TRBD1	CSARTGGTTEAFF	TGCAGTGCCCGGACAGGGGGCACTACTGAAGCTTTCTTT
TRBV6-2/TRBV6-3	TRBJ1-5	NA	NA	CASSWTVSDQPQHF	TGTGCCAGCAGTTGGACAGTCTCTGATCAGCCCCAGCATTTT
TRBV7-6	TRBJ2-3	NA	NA	CASSLSTPGPDTQYF	TGTGCCAGCAGCCTATCGACCCCCGGGCCAGATACGCAGTATTTT
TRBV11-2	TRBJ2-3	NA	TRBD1	CASSLDEGAGTDTQYF	TGTGCCAGCAGCTTAGATGAGGGGGCTGGAACAGATACGCAGTATTTT
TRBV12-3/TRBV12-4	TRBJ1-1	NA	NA	CASSLQTGENTEAFF	TGTGCCAGCAGTTTACAGACAGGAGAGAACACTGAAGCTTTCTTT
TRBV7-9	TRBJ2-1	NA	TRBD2	CASSLTSEPYNEQFF	TGTGCCAGCAGCCTTACTAGCGAGCCATACAATGAGCAGTTCTTC
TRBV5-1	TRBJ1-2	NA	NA	CASSLSISHNYGYTF	TGCGCCAGCAGCTTGTCCATAAGCCACAACTATGGCTACACCTTC